This T cell receptor beta chain was profiled in a study of T cells in pancreatic ductal adenocarcinoma. Broader study findings: Enrichment of CD45RO+ effector over naive T cells in tumors may bias clonality. No significant tumor-blood clonality difference; means were about 0.12 and 0.073. The resected pancreatic cancer cohort was biased toward the minority with early-stage disease. Unique clonotypes were roughly 8-fold more numerous in blood than in tumor.

Repertoires were generated with immunoSEQ multiplex PCR, while TCRdb's copy carries only in-frame clones and drops some. The table records about 30,000 clones, around nine tenths of them present only once. The V gene's germline CDR1 is MDHEN and CDR2 SYDVKM. The germline V and J ends were trimmed by 3 bases and 1 base, with 12 bases remaining between them. This CDR3 has 15 amino acids. Selected pancreatic ductal adenocarcinoma patients had undergone surgery without neoadjuvant therapy. As concerns this clone: What it recognizes is unknown.

Sequenced input: PBMCs. The chain links TRBV28 to TRBJ1-1; a possible D gene is TRBD1 (6 bases). The sequence was obtained from a human donor with pancreatic ductal adenocarcinoma. CDR3 protein: CASSLGGARNTEAFF. CDR3 sequence (DNA): TGTGCCAGCAGTTTGGGGGGGGCGAGGAACACTGAAGCTTTCTTT.